What follows are 26 T cell receptor beta chains derived from one specimen sequenced in a study of blood T cell repertoires in COVID-19. Sequenced by immunoSEQ multiplex PCR; TCRdb stores in-frame clones only, minus some. In the table there are some 140,000 clones, roughly 90% of which are singletons. The source material was peripheral blood. All receptors come from a man over 45 with active or convalescent COVID-19.

The chain is built from TRBV6-5 and TRBJ2-2; a possible D gene is TRBD1 (7 bases). Germline V gene lookup returns CDR1 MNHEY and CDR2 SVGAGI. Trimming took off 7 bases at V and 2 bases at J, with 11 bases between the two ends. There are 14 residues in the CDR3. The CDR3 DNA sequence: TGTGCCAGCACCAGGGGGGTTAACACCGGGGAGCTGTTTTTT. Translated: CASTRGVNTGELFF.

The chain is built from TRBV9 and TRBJ2-7; 10 bases map to TRBD2. With 0 bases clipped from V and 3 bases from J, the junction kept 3 bases outside the gene matches. Germline CDR1 reads SGDLS; CDR2 reads YYNGEE. This CDR3 is 15 amino acids long. Written as DNA, the CDR3 is TGTGCCAGCAGCGTAGCTAGCGGGGGAGTCTACGAGCAGTACTTC. Translation gives CASSVASGGVYEQYF.

This clone was seen a handful of times. The chain uses TRBV29-1 and TRBJ2-2; D perhaps matches TRBD1 (5 bases). The CDR3 has 13 residues. Trimming left V 4 bases short and J 3 bases short, with 9 bases between. CDR1 and CDR2 (germline): SQVTM, ANQGSEA. CDR3 sequence: CSVGQGDTGELFF. The CDR3 nucleotides are TGCAGCGTTGGGCAGGGTGACACCGGGGAGCTGTTTTTT.

CDR3 sequence: CASSADSSYNSPLHF. CDR3 nucleotide sequence: TGTGCCAGTTCCGCAGACAGCTCCTATAATTCACCCCTCCACTTT. This rearrangement joins TRBV19 to TRBJ1-6; D is possibly TRBD1 (5 bases). This CDR3 has 15 amino acids. Germline assignment: CDR1 LNHDA and CDR2 SQIVND (reference sequence). Trimming shortened V by 8 bases and J by 0 bases, and 11 bases separated the two germline ends.

The gene calls are TRBV6-5 and TRBJ2-7; 10 bases map to TRBD2. The CDR3 extends over 13 amino acids. Unmatched junction bases numbered 8, after V lost 11 bases and J lost 4 bases. Germline V gene sequence: CDR1 MNHEY, CDR2 SVGAGI. DNA of the CDR3: TGTGCCTCAGGAACTAGCGGGACGTACGAGCAGTACTTC. This sequence encodes CASGTSGTYEQYF.

V gene TRBV7-2 combines with J gene TRBJ2-7; 8 positions match TRBD1. With V trimmed by 5 bases and J by 6 bases, 6 bases remained unmatched. Germline V lookup: CDR1 SGHTA, CDR2 FQGNSA. The length of the CDR3 is 13 residues. The CDR3 spells CASSTRTGFEQYF. CDR3 in DNA: TGTGCCAGCAGCACCAGGACAGGGTTCGAGCAGTACTTC.

The chain joins TRBV6-1 to TRBJ1-1, with TRBD1 matching 9 bases. Germline trimming cut 2 bases from V and 0 bases from J; bases unmatched to any gene: 4. The CDR3 length is 16 residues. Germline values: CDR1 MNHNS, CDR2 SASEGT. In DNA form, the CDR3 reads TGTGCCAGCAGTGAACGGGACAGGGCGGTGAACACTGAAGCTTTCTTT. Translating it yields CASSERDRAVNTEAFF.

The chain has TRBV11-2 and TRBJ2-2; D may be TRBD2 (5 bases). This CDR3 comprises 15 residues. Trimming shortened V by 0 bases and J by 0 bases, and 5 bases separated the two germline ends. Germline assignment: CDR1 SGHAT and CDR2 FQNNGV. DNA of the CDR3: TGTGCCAGCAGCTTAGAACTAGCGAACACCGGGGAGCTGTTTTTT. Its translation is CASSLELANTGELFF.

This chain uses TRBV10-3 with TRBJ2-7; 8 bases fit TRBD2. Germline V CDR1 and CDR2: ENHRY, SYGVKD. This CDR3 has 13 amino acids. V trimming: 3 bases; J trimming: 4 bases; junction bases outside the gene matches: 2. The CDR3 sequence is CAISERGGYEQYF. As DNA, the CDR3 is TGTGCCATCAGTGAACGGGGGGGATACGAGCAGTACTTC.

The rearrangement links TRBV6-2 or TRBV6-3 to TRBJ1-1, with D possibly being TRBD1 (6 bases). Germline V gives CDR1 MNHEY, CDR2 SVGEGT. This CDR3 has 14 residues. Trimming pared 1 base from V and 1 base from J, leaving 7 bases between. The CDR3, as DNA: TGTGCCAGCAGTTACTACAGGGCGAACACTGAAGCTTTCTTT. This translates into CASSYYRANTEAFF.

V gene TRBV27 combines with J gene TRBJ2-3, with TRBD1 matching 8 bases. V was clipped by 0 bases and J by 5 bases; unmatched bases: 16. This CDR3 contains 19 residues. CDR1 is MNHEY, CDR2 SMNVEV, per germline (reference sequence). The CDR3 nucleotides read TGTGCCAGCAGTTTATCCCCCTCACCCGACAGGGGCCGAAGAGATACGCAGTATTTT. Translated: CASSLSPSPDRGRRDTQYF.

The gene calls are TRBV5-1 and TRBJ1-6; D gene uncertain. The CDR3 runs to 14 residues. Germline loops: CDR1 SGHRS, CDR2 YFSETQ. Trimming removed 2 bases at V and 5 bases at J, with 8 bases between. CDR3 in DNA: TGCGCCAGCAGCTTTTCTGGAGATAATTCACCCCTCCACTTT. This translates into CASSFSGDNSPLHF.

This clone was counted only a few times. The V call is TRBV28, the J call TRBJ2-7; 8 positions agree with TRBD2. Germline loops: CDR1 MDHEN, CDR2 SYDVKM. J was trimmed by 2 bases and V by 4 bases; bases with no gene match: 7. The CDR3 covers 15 residues. In DNA form, the CDR3 reads TGTGCCAGCAGTTCCCCCTCGGGAGGGCCCTACGAGCAGTACTTC. It translates to CASSSPSGGPYEQYF.

This chain connects TRBV12-2 to TRBJ2-1; the D call of TRBD2 is as the table states it, not checked on the DNA. TRBV12-2 is a pseudogene. The CDR3 runs to 16 residues. The CDR3, as DNA: TGTGCAAGTCGCTTTAAAGCGGTGAGCTCCTACAATGAGCAGTTCTTC. Translating gives CASRFKAVSSYNEQFF.

The CDR3 loop is CASSQDPGQMIYEQYF. For the CDR3, the DNA is TGTGCCAGCAGCCAAGATCCGGGACAGATGATCTACGAGCAGTACTTC. The V call is TRBV5-4, the J call TRBJ2-7, with 7 bases matching TRBD1. Trimming took 4 bases from V and 3 from J; bases not matched to a gene: 13. The CDR3 loop spans 16 amino acids. Germline-derived CDR1 and CDR2 are SGHNT and YYREEE (reference sequence). The entire variable domain, with the rest obtained from reference TRBV5-4 and TRBJ2-7, is as follows: ETGVTQSPTHLIKTRGQQVTLRCSSQSGHNTVSWYQQALGQGPQFIFQYYREEENGRGNFPPRFSGLQFPNYSSELNVNALELDDSALYLCASSQDPGQMIYEQYFGPGTRLTVT.

V is TRBV19 and J is TRBJ2-1; 7 nucleotides match TRBD2. This CDR3 is built from 14 residues. CDR1 and CDR2 (germline): LNHDA, SQIVND (reference sequence). J lost 5 bases, V lost 2 bases, and 3 bases had no gene match. Here the CDR3 DNA reads TGTGCCAGTAGTATATATGCGGGGGACAATGAGCAGTTCTTC. Translated: CASSIYAGDNEQFF.

The chain uses TRBV5-1 and TRBJ2-7, with D possibly being TRBD1 (5 bases). CDR3 size: 13 residues. The germline V and J ends were trimmed by 4 bases and 1 base, with 9 bases remaining between them. Germline V gene sequence: CDR1 SGHRS, CDR2 YFSETQ. The CDR3 coding sequence is TGCGCCAGCAGCCGCGACAGATCCTACGAGCAGTACTTC. This sequence encodes CASSRDRSYEQYF.

CDR3 loop: CASSVPGQGSYEQYF. DNA of the CDR3: TGTGCCAGCAGTGTACCGGGACAGGGGTCCTACGAGCAGTACTTC. The chain is built from TRBV28 and TRBJ2-7; 10 nucleotides align to TRBD1. V lost 5 bases and J lost 1; bases outside the gene matches: 5. From germline, CDR1 is MDHEN and CDR2 SYDVKM. The CDR3 spans 15 residues.

The chain carries TRBV12-3 or TRBV12-4 and TRBJ2-7; TRBD1 matches 8 bases. CDR3 size: 13 residues. Trimming at V came to 9 bases and at J to 2 bases, leaving 6 bases not matched to a gene. CDR3 amino acids: CASKSQGAYEQYF. The CDR3, as DNA: TGTGCCAGTAAGTCACAGGGGGCCTACGAGCAGTACTTC.

J is TRBJ2-7 and V is TRBV28; TRBD2 aligns across 14 bases. Trimming removed 5 bases from V and 6 bases from J; junction bases left unmatched: 6. There are 15 residues in the CDR3. The germline V gene encodes CDR1 MDHEN and CDR2 SYDVKM. CDR3 coding DNA: TGTGCCAGCAGTGCAGGGACTAGCGGGAGTCGCGAGCAGTACTTC. It yields the protein CASSAGTSGSREQYF.

This clone has a single count. J is TRBJ2-7 and V is TRBV5-5; possibly TRBD2 for D (5 bases). The V end lost 3 bases, the J end lost 2 bases, and 15 bases lay between the germline ends. The CDR3 contains 15 residues. CDR1 and CDR2 (germline): SGHKS, YYEKEE (reference sequence). DNA of the CDR3: TGTGCCAGCAGCTCCGGGAATAAGTTAACCTACGAGCAGTACTTC. Protein product: CASSSGNKLTYEQYF.

This chain joins TRBV3-1 (or the pseudogene TRBV3-2) and TRBJ1-1; D is possibly TRBD1 (5 bases). This CDR3 has 13 amino acids. V was cut by 2 bases and J by 5 bases, with 9 bases left in between. Germline values: CDR1 LGHDT, CDR2 YNNKEL (reference sequence). The CDR3 is CASSQKGVTEAFF. The CDR3 region has the DNA TGTGCCAGCAGCCAAAAAGGGGTTACTGAAGCTTTCTTT.

This clone turned up a few times. This chain uses TRBV4-1 with TRBJ1-1; D might be TRBD1 (6 bases). Germline CDR1 is MGHRA and CDR2 is YSYEKL. V was cut by 1 base and J by 9 bases, with 15 bases left in between. The CDR3 is made up of 14 amino acids. CDR3 amino acids: CASSQVTQGTKAFF. CDR3 nucleotide sequence: TGCGCCAGCAGCCAAGTCACACAGGGAACTAAAGCTTTCTTT.

The gene calls are TRBV27 and TRBJ2-3; possible D gene TRBD2, 6 bases. V was pared by 5 bases and J by 1 base, with 22 bases between. The CDR3 consists of 18 residues. Germline CDR1 is MNHEY and CDR2 is SMNVEV (reference sequence). CDR3 loop: CASSTKGQLAPRTDTQYF. Here the CDR3 DNA reads TGTGCCAGCAGTACTAAAGGGCAACTAGCTCCCCGCACAGATACGCAGTATTTT.

This chain's CDR3 is CASSESRDTEAFF. CDR3 nucleotides: TGCGCCAGCAGTGAGTCGAGGGACACTGAAGCTTTCTTT. The chain uses TRBV10-1 and TRBJ1-1; D not certain. V was trimmed by 0 bases and J by 3 bases, leaving 5 bases between them. The CDR3 is 13 residues long. Germline assignment: CDR1 WNHNN and CDR2 SYGVQD (reference sequence).

The chain uses TRBV7-8 and TRBJ2-1, with 7 bases fitting TRBD1. Germline values: CDR1 SGHVS, CDR2 FQNEAQ. The length of the CDR3 is 17 residues. With 2 bases clipped from V and 1 base from J, the junction kept 8 bases outside the gene matches. CDR3 sequence: CASSLIRATGSYNEQFF. The CDR3 nucleotides are TGTGCCAGCAGCTTAATCCGAGCGACAGGGTCCTACAATGAGCAGTTCTTC.